Presented here are 8 T cell receptor beta chains from one specimen sequenced in a study of blood T cell repertoires in COVID-19. TCRdb's table, derived via immunoSEQ multiplex PCR, lists solely in-frame clones and lacks some. This sample has a few hundred thousand clones, with roughly 80% found just once. The sequencing sample was made of PBMCs or T cells enriched from blood (not recorded which). The receptor set was obtained from a man aged 50 or older who had recovered from COVID-19.

This clone was seen more than once but under ten times. The rearrangement uses TRBV7-9 and TRBJ1-3; D gene uncertain. The ends were cut back, 5 bases at V and 1 base at J, with 9 bases in the middle. Germline V gene lookup returns CDR1 SEHNR and CDR2 FQNEAQ (reference sequence). This CDR3 spans 14 amino acids. The CDR3 sequence is CASSAAGSGNTIYF. The CDR3 DNA reads as TGTGCCAGCAGCGCTGCAGGATCTGGAAACACCATATATTTT.

This clone was recorded only once. This chain connects TRBV3-1 (or the pseudogene TRBV3-2) to TRBJ2-4; no firm D call. This CDR3 region has 20 residues. V gave up 0 bases and J gave up 0 bases, with 21 bases separating them. In germline, CDR1 is LGHDT, CDR2 YNNKEL (reference sequence). CDR3 nucleotide sequence: TGTGCCAGCAGCCAAGATAGTTCCATATCACCGGCGGTAGCCAAAAACATTCAGTACTTC. This codes for CASSQDSSISPAVAKNIQYF.

The rearrangement uses TRBV6-5 and TRBJ2-7; possibly TRBD2 for D (5 bases). The CDR3 contains 13 residues. Trimming shortened V by 8 bases and J by 7 bases, and 18 bases separated the two germline ends. Germline V gene data show CDR1 as MNHEY and CDR2 as SVGAGI. The CDR3 here is CASAWPGSGEQYF. The CDR3 region has the DNA TGTGCCAGCGCCTGGCCGGGGTCGGGGGAGCAGTACTTC.

The chain joins TRBV5-1 to TRBJ2-2; D might be TRBD1 (6 bases). Germline CDR1 reads SGHRS; CDR2 reads YFSETQ. Trimming removed 4 bases from V and 9 bases from J, with 10 bases in between. The length of the CDR3 is 12 residues. CDR3 region: CASSTQGRELFF. The CDR3, as DNA: TGCGCCAGCAGCACACAGGGAAGGGAGCTGTTTTTT. The whole variable domain, filled in from reference TRBV5-1 and TRBJ2-2, reads KAGVTQTPRYLIKTRGQQVTLSCSPISGHRSVSWYQQTPGQGLQFLFEYFSETQRNKGNFPGRFSGRQFSNSRSEMNVSTLELGDSALYLCASSTQGRELFFGEGSRLTVL.

This sequence joins TRBV6-1 and TRBJ1-1, with 11 bases aligning to TRBD1. The CDR3 runs 15 residues. V lost 2 bases and J lost 4; bases outside the gene matches: 3. CDR1 and CDR2 (germline): MNHNS, SASEGT. The CDR3 sequence: CASSEKGTGGTEAFF. In nucleotides, the CDR3 is TGTGCCAGCAGTGAAAAGGGGACAGGGGGCACTGAAGCTTTCTTT.

The chain couples TRBV3-1 (or the pseudogene TRBV3-2) to TRBJ1-1; the D gene is possibly TRBD1 (5 bases). The CDR3 spans 15 residues. Trimming took off 4 bases at V and 4 bases at J, with 16 bases between the two ends. Germline lookup yields CDR1 LGHDT and CDR2 YNNKEL (reference sequence). CDR3 sequence (DNA): TGTGCCAGCAGCCGGGACTCCCTTGCGGGCACTGAAGCTTTCTTT. This sequence encodes CASSRDSLAGTEAFF.

This chain joins TRBV18 and TRBJ1-1; TRBD1 agrees at 9 bases. The CDR3 consists of 14 residues. V was pared by 6 bases and J by 4 bases, with 6 bases of the junction left unmatched. Germline assignment: CDR1 KGHSH and CDR2 LQKENI. CDR3 sequence: CASSPWDRVTEAFF. In nucleotides, the CDR3 is TGTGCCAGCTCCCCTTGGGACAGGGTCACTGAAGCTTTCTTT.

The V call is TRBV5-1, the J call TRBJ1-6; D is unclear. CDR1 and CDR2 (germline): SGHRS, YFSETQ. The length of the CDR3 is 14 residues. Trimming removed 4 bases from V and 7 bases from J, with 12 bases in between. The CDR3 sequence is CASSSGERNSPLHF. The CDR3 nucleotides are TGCGCCAGCAGCAGTGGGGAGCGGAATTCACCCCTCCACTTT.